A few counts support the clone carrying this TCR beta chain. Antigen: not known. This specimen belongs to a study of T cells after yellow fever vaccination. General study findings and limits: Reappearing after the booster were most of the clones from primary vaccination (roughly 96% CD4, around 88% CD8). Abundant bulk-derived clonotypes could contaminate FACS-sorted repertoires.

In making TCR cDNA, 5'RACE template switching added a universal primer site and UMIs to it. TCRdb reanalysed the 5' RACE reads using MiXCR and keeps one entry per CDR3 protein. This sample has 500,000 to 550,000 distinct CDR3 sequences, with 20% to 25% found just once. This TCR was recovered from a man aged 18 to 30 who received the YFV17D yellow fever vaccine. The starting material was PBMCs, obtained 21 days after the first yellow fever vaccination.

CDR3 DNA: TGTGCCAGTAGCTGGACAGGGACTACCTACGAGCAGTACTTC. Translating gives CASSWTGTTYEQYF. V gene TRBV19 combines with J gene TRBJ2-7; possibly TRBD1 for D (8 bases). V lost 6 bases and J lost 2, with 14 bases in between. Germline V gene lookup returns CDR1 LNHDA and CDR2 SQIVND (reference sequence). This CDR3 is built from 14 residues. Complete variable domain (other parts from reference TRBV19 and TRBJ2-7): DGGITQSPKYLFRKEGQNVTLSCEQNLNHDAMYWYRQDPGQGLRLIYYSQIVNDFQKGDIAEGYSVSREKKESFPLTVTSAQKNPTAFYLCASSWTGTTYEQYFGPGTRLTVT.